Below are 31 T cell receptor beta chains sequenced from a single sample in a study of OX40 agonist ivuxolimab in advanced cancers. The repertoire was sequenced with immunoSEQ multiplex PCR; TCRdb's copy has only in-frame clones and lacks some. Found here are 90,000 to 150,000 clones, roughly nine tenths of them singletons; the top ten hold around 0.53%. The sample in question was CD4+ or CD8+ T cells sorted from blood, obtained in a trial of the OX40 agonist ivuxolimab. The receptors come from an adult with an advanced solid tumor such as melanoma, head and neck, liver or kidney cancer.

The V gene is TRBV5-5, the J gene TRBJ1-1; 7 nucleotides line up with TRBD1. The CDR3 is 15 residues long. The germline V gene has CDR1 SGHKS and CDR2 YYEKEE (reference sequence). After removal of 4 bases from V and 5 bases from J, the junction contained 11 bases not matched to a gene. CDR3 nucleotide sequence: TGTGCCAGCAGCCTTCCTGAGCCCAGGGGGACTGAAGCTTTCTTT. It specifies CASSLPEPRGTEAFF. The whole variable domain, remainder taken from reference TRBV5-5 and TRBJ1-1, is DAGVTQSPTHLIKTRGQQVTLRCSPISGHKSVSWYQQVLGQGPQFIFQYYEKEERGRGNFPDRFSARQFPNYSSELNVNALLLGDSALYLCASSLPEPRGTEAFFGQGTRLTVV.

The V call is TRBV7-2, the J call TRBJ2-5; maybe TRBD1 (6 bases). Germline V gives CDR1 SGHTA, CDR2 FQGNSA. The CDR3 extends over 18 amino acids. The V end was cut by 5 bases, the J end by 7 bases, with 29 bases between. CDR3 coding DNA: TGTGCCAGCAGCCTCAGCACACATTACAGGGAAGGATGGGGGACCCAGTACTTC. It is translated as CASSLSTHYREGWGTQYF.

This clone was found a few times. The chain couples TRBV6-1 to TRBJ1-6; D may be TRBD1 (6 bases). Trimming removed 3 bases at V and 8 bases at J, with 17 bases between. Per germline, CDR1 MNHNS and CDR2 SASEGT. This CDR3 has 16 residues. This CDR3 is CASSDPGQTGDSPLHF. DNA of the CDR3: TGTGCCAGCAGTGACCCAGGACAGACCGGGGATTCACCCCTCCACTTT.

V and J are TRBV11-2 and TRBJ1-6; no reliable D call. The CDR3 has 16 residues. The V end lost 2 bases, the J end lost 3 bases, and 11 bases lay between the germline ends. Germline V gene data show CDR1 as SGHAT and CDR2 as FQNNGV. This chain's CDR3 is CASSLSGSSYNSPLHF. The CDR3 nucleotides are TGTGCCAGCAGCTTAAGTGGTAGCAGCTATAATTCACCCCTCCACTTT.

The chain is built from TRBV5-1 and TRBJ2-7; D possibly matches TRBD1 or TRBD2 (5 bases each). The V end lost 3 bases, the J end lost 0 bases, and 10 bases lay between the germline ends. Germline V gives CDR1 SGHRS, CDR2 YFSETQ. The CDR3 runs to 14 residues. The CDR3 loop is CASSSRDHSYEQYF. For the CDR3, the DNA is TGCGCCAGCAGCTCCCGGGACCACTCCTACGAGCAGTACTTC.

The chain has TRBV4-3 and TRBJ2-1, with TRBD1 matching 7 bases. The trim removed 4 bases at V and 6 bases at J, leaving 3 bases unmatched. The CDR3 is 13 amino acids. The germline V gene encodes CDR1 LGHNA and CDR2 YSLEER. As DNA, the CDR3 is TGCGCCAGCAGCCTGGCAGGGGGCAATGAGCAGTTCTTC. Translated, it gives CASSLAGGNEQFF.

The chain uses TRBV19 and TRBJ1-2; 7 bases fit TRBD1. The J segment lost 7 bases and the V segment lost 6 bases, leaving 5 bases of the junction unmatched. Germline V lookup: CDR1 LNHDA, CDR2 SQIVND (reference sequence). The CDR3 consists of 12 residues. CDR3: CASSNQGGGYTF. CDR3 in DNA: TGTGCCAGTAGCAACCAGGGGGGTGGCTACACCTTC.

This sequence joins TRBV25-1 and TRBJ1-4; D remains ambiguous. CDR3 size: 14 residues. V was clipped by 2 bases and J by 3 bases, with 7 bases between them. CDR1 is MGHDK and CDR2 is SYGVNS in the germline V gene. The CDR3 reads CASSEGWANEKLFF. CDR3 bases: TGTGCCAGCAGTGAAGGGTGGGCTAATGAAAAACTGTTTTTT. Full variable domain (rest looked up from reference TRBV25-1 and TRBJ1-4): EADIYQTPRYLVIGTGKKITLECSQTMGHDKMYWYQQDPGMELHLIHYSYGVNSTEKGDLSSESTVSRIRTEHFPLTLESARPSHTSQYLCASSEGWANEKLFFGSGTQLSVL.

This clone was seen only a few times. The J gene is TRBJ2-2, the V gene TRBV5-1; D is possibly TRBD1 (6 bases). V was pared by 1 base and J by 3 bases, with 10 bases between. Per germline, CDR1 SGHRS and CDR2 YFSETQ. The CDR3 has 15 amino acids. Here the CDR3 DNA reads TGCGCCAGCAGCTTGTCCCCAGGGGACACCGGGGAGCTGTTTTTT. This codes for CASSLSPGDTGELFF.

This chain joins TRBV7-2 and TRBJ1-6, with 7 bases lining up with TRBD1. Germline trimming cut 4 bases from V and 8 bases from J; bases unmatched to any gene: 8. Germline assignment: CDR1 SGHTA and CDR2 FQGNSA. CDR3 length equals 15 residues. The CDR3 nucleotides are TGTGCCAGCAGCTCTTGGACAGGCAGTCATTCACCCCTCCACTTT. Protein product: CASSSWTGSHSPLHF.

The rearrangement uses TRBV19 and TRBJ1-5, with D unresolved. The germline gives CDR1 LNHDA, CDR2 SQIVND (reference sequence). The germline V and J ends were trimmed by 6 bases and 4 bases, with 7 bases remaining between them. There are 12 residues in the CDR3. CDR3 residues: CASRVLNQPQHF. The CDR3 nucleotides are TGTGCCAGTAGAGTGTTAAATCAGCCCCAGCATTTT.

J is TRBJ1-5 and V is TRBV10-1, with unresolved D. This CDR3 spans 14 amino acids. Germline V CDR1 and CDR2: WNHNN, SYGVQD (reference sequence). The V and J ends lost 2 bases and 0 bases respectively, with 5 bases between them. CDR3 nucleotide sequence: TGCGCCAGCAGTGAGGTTTGTAGCAATCAGCCCCAGCATTTT. Amino acids: CASSEVCSNQPQHF.

The chain combines TRBV19 with TRBJ2-7; TRBD1 is a possible D gene (6 bases). This CDR3 region has 12 residues. Germline lookup yields CDR1 LNHDA and CDR2 SQIVND (reference sequence). V was clipped by 7 bases and J by 4 bases, with 11 bases between them. CDR3 nucleotides: TGTGCCAGTAACCAGGGGAAATACGAGCAGTACTTC. Translated, it gives CASNQGKYEQYF.

CDR3 residues: CASSDIGSSGANVLTF. Written as DNA, the CDR3 is TGTGCCAGCAGTGATATCGGGAGCTCTGGGGCCAACGTCCTGACTTTC. The chain is built from TRBV6-1 and TRBJ2-6; D might be TRBD2 (6 bases). Trimming removed 3 bases from V and 0 bases from J, with 9 bases in between. The CDR3 runs to 16 residues. CDR1 MNHNS and CDR2 SASEGT come from the germline V gene.

This chain joins TRBV7-2 and TRBJ1-6; possible D gene TRBD1, 6 bases. The CDR3 consists of 17 residues. CDR1 is SGHTA, CDR2 FQGNSA, per germline. V shed 2 bases and J shed 0 bases, with 11 bases lying between them. The CDR3 nucleotides read TGTGCCAGCAGCTTAAAGGGGGAGTTCTCCTATAATTCACCCCTCCACTTT. Protein sequence: CASSLKGEFSYNSPLHF.

V is TRBV5-4 and J is TRBJ2-2; no clear D. The germline gives CDR1 SGHNT, CDR2 YYREEE (reference sequence). The CDR3 consists of 17 residues. V was cut by 2 bases and J by 0 bases, with 14 bases left in between. The CDR3 loop is CASSLALGGTNTGELFF. The CDR3 DNA reads TGTGCCAGCAGCTTAGCTCTCGGCGGAACGAACACCGGGGAGCTGTTTTTT.

A single count supports this clone. The J gene is TRBJ2-7, the V gene TRBV19; TRBD2 is a possible D gene (6 bases). This CDR3 is 13 amino acids long. Germline assignment: CDR1 LNHDA and CDR2 SQIVND (reference sequence). V lost 3 bases, J lost 6 bases, and 12 bases lay in between. CDR3 loop: CASSINPGGEQYF. CDR3 DNA sequence: TGTGCCAGTAGTATTAACCCCGGGGGCGAGCAGTACTTC. The whole variable domain, filled in from reference TRBV19 and TRBJ2-7, reads DGGITQSPKYLFRKEGQNVTLSCEQNLNHDAMYWYRQDPGQGLRLIYYSQIVNDFQKGDIAEGYSVSREKKESFPLTVTSAQKNPTAFYLCASSINPGGEQYFGPGTRLTVT.

The J gene is TRBJ2-1, the V gene TRBV28, with 15 bases aligning to TRBD2. Germline V lookup: CDR1 MDHEN, CDR2 SYDVKM. J lost 10 bases, V lost 4 bases, and 2 bases had no gene match. This CDR3 contains 14 residues. CDR3 protein: CASSWTSGGVEQFF. The CDR3 coding sequence is TGTGCCAGCAGTTGGACTAGCGGGGGGGTAGAGCAGTTCTTC.

This chain links TRBV28 with TRBJ1-1, with D possibly matching TRBD1 (6 bases). The CDR3 is made up of 14 amino acids. V was shortened by 5 bases and J by 4 bases, with 14 bases between the two germline ends. Germline V gene data show CDR1 as MDHEN and CDR2 as SYDVKM. The CDR3 coding sequence is TGTGCCAGCAGTCACGTACAGGGTCTCACTGAAGCTTTCTTT. Protein: CASSHVQGLTEAFF.

The V gene is TRBV5-6, the J gene TRBJ2-5, with D perhaps TRBD1 or TRBD2 (5 bases each). The CDR3 totals 13 residues. CDR1 and CDR2 from the germline V gene are SGHDT and YYEEEE. The germline V and J ends were trimmed by 0 bases and 7 bases, with 10 bases remaining between them. CDR3 sequence: CASSLEGTPTQYF. CDR3 sequence (DNA): TGTGCCAGCAGCTTGGAAGGGACCCCGACCCAGTACTTC.

This clone was seen a single time. The chain links TRBV5-8 to TRBJ1-1; unclear D gene. The CDR3 is 13 amino acids. Per the germline V gene, CDR1 is SGHTS and CDR2 is YDEGEE. V was clipped by 0 bases and J by 1 base, with 4 bases between them. CDR3 amino acids: CASSLASNTEAFF. The DNA for the CDR3 is TGTGCCAGCAGCTTGGCTTCGAACACTGAAGCTTTCTTT.

The gene calls are TRBV7-2 and TRBJ1-5; no clear D. Germline-derived CDR1 and CDR2 are SGHTA and FQGNSA. CDR3 length equals 12 residues. Between the trimmed V and J ends, which lost 7 bases and 4 bases, there was a span of 8 bases. The CDR3 region has the DNA TGTGCCAGCACCGTTCCTAATCAGCCCCAGCATTTT. Amino acid sequence: CASTVPNQPQHF.

This clone was seen only a few times. The chain uses TRBV7-2 and TRBJ1-2, with no clear D. The CDR3 spans 17 residues. Germline V gene sequence: CDR1 SGHTA, CDR2 FQGNSA. V was clipped by 1 base and J by 3 bases, with 18 bases between them. CDR3 in amino acids: CASSLVSWGKEYYGYTF. Written as DNA, the CDR3 is TGTGCCAGCAGCTTAGTGTCGTGGGGTAAGGAGTACTATGGCTACACCTTC.

The genes are TRBV28 and TRBJ2-7, with TRBD1 matching 9 bases. Trimming at V came to 5 bases and at J to 0 bases, leaving 5 bases not matched to a gene. The length of the CDR3 is 15 residues. Germline V lookup: CDR1 MDHEN, CDR2 SYDVKM. The CDR3 sequence is CASSTRDRVSYEQYF. CDR3 coding DNA: TGTGCCAGCAGTACCCGGGACAGGGTCTCCTACGAGCAGTACTTC.

J is TRBJ1-1 and V is TRBV6-6; D might be TRBD1 (6 bases). V lost 5 bases to trimming and J lost 8 bases, with 15 bases between them. Germline V lookup: CDR1 MNHNY, CDR2 SVGAGI (reference sequence). The CDR3 extends over 13 amino acids. CDR3 sequence (DNA): TGTGCCAGCAGTGTCGGGGGGCCCAGGGAAGCTTTCTTT. This encodes CASSVGGPREAFF.

This rearrangement joins TRBV7-2 to TRBJ2-5, with 10 bases that match TRBD1. Germline V gene sequence: CDR1 SGHTA, CDR2 FQGNSA. V gave up 2 bases and J gave up 7 bases; unmatched junction bases: 10. The CDR3 sequence is 16 residues long. The CDR3 DNA reads as TGTGCCAGCAGCTTAATAGCCGTAGGACAGGGGGGGACCCAGTACTTC. It is translated as CASSLIAVGQGGTQYF.

The rearrangement uses TRBV5-1 and TRBJ2-5; 8 bases fit TRBD1. The germline V gene has CDR1 SGHRS and CDR2 YFSETQ. The V and J ends lost 7 bases and 4 bases, in that order; junction bases with no gene match: 9. The CDR3 runs 14 residues. CDR3 DNA: TGCGCCAGCGACACGACAGGGGTGGGAGAGACCCAGTACTTC. As protein: CASDTTGVGETQYF.

The chain joins TRBV9 to TRBJ2-7, with 9 positions matching TRBD1. This CDR3 has 15 residues. The germline V gene encodes CDR1 SGDLS and CDR2 YYNGEE. V shed 0 bases, J shed 3 bases, and the junction held 4 bases outside the gene matches. CDR3 coding DNA: TGTGCCAGCAGCGTAGGCCCGGGACAGGGCTACGAGCAGTACTTC. Protein sequence: CASSVGPGQGYEQYF.

The chain carries TRBV4-2 and TRBJ1-6; D ambiguous. The ends were cut back, 0 bases at V and 0 bases at J, with 12 bases in the middle. Germline CDR1 is LGHNA and CDR2 is YNFKEQ. This CDR3 contains 18 residues. The DNA for the CDR3 is TGTGCCAGCAGCCAAGAGGGTCCGAGTAGCTCCTATAATTCACCCCTCCACTTT. It specifies CASSQEGPSSSYNSPLHF.

The J gene is TRBJ2-7, the V gene TRBV19, with D perhaps matching TRBD1 (6 bases). Looked up from germline, CDR1 is LNHDA and CDR2 is SQIVND (reference sequence). The CDR3 consists of 11 residues. V was pared by 5 bases and J by 7 bases, with 9 bases between. The CDR3 nucleotides read TGTGCCAGTAGTGATACAGGGGAGCAGTACTTC. Residues: CASSDTGEQYF.

The chain recombines TRBV4-3 with TRBJ1-5, with 7 bases matching TRBD1. After removal of 0 bases from V and 4 bases from J, the junction contained 3 bases not matched to a gene. The germline CDR1 and CDR2 sequences are LGHNA and YSLEER. This CDR3 is built from 15 residues. Here the CDR3 DNA reads TGCGCCAGCAGCCAAGAGACAGGGATGAATCAGCCCCAGCATTTT. The encoded protein is CASSQETGMNQPQHF.